These 6 T cell receptor beta chains originate from one sample sequenced in a study of blood T cells in healthy people across ages. The authors ran a second PCR of roughly 7 to 11 cycles using a sample-barcoded 5' primer and a J-beta primer mix. TCRdb reprocessed the 5' RACE reads via MiXCR and lists one record per CDR3 protein. The sample has some 1.4 million distinct CDR3 sequences, approximately 38% seen once; the top ten hold under 8%. Sequencing input: blood. Receptor source: a woman aged 18-30 years in good health.

This clonotype was recorded a few times. This sequence joins TRBV3-1 and TRBJ2-1; D is unclear. The CDR3 is made up of 16 amino acids. The germline CDR1 and CDR2 sequences are LGHDT and YNNKEL (reference sequence). V dropped 0 bases and J dropped 2 bases, with 11 bases sitting between them. The CDR3, as DNA: TGTGCCAGCAGCCAAGATTCCCTGCCAGCCTACAATGAGCAGTTCTTC. Residues: CASSQDSLPAYNEQFF.

This chain uses TRBV5-6 with TRBJ2-3, with a possible D match to TRBD1 (6 bases). The ends were cut back, 0 bases at V and 8 bases at J, with 16 bases in the middle. This CDR3 comprises 15 residues. CDR1 and CDR2 (germline): SGHDT, YYEEEE. Here the CDR3 reads CASSLDAGVEGTQYF. CDR3 sequence (DNA): TGTGCCAGCAGCTTGGATGCAGGGGTGGAAGGTACGCAGTATTTT.

The rearrangement links TRBV6-2 or TRBV6-3 to TRBJ2-5; 15 bases are a match to TRBD2. Germline V lookup: CDR1 MNHEY, CDR2 SVGEGT. The junction had 12 bases not matched to a gene; V was cut back by 6 bases and J by 4 bases. This CDR3 is 18 amino acids long. CDR3 DNA: TGTGCCAGCAGACAGGGACTAGCGGGGGGATCCCTGTCAGAGACCCAGTACTTC. The encoded protein is CASRQGLAGGSLSETQYF.

Ten or more counts support this clonotype. The J gene is TRBJ2-1, the V gene TRBV7-2, with a weak D call TRBD2 (6 bases). Trimming cost V 5 bases and J 5 bases, with 10 bases left between them. Germline V gene sequence: CDR1 SGHTA, CDR2 FQGNSA. CDR3 length: 13 residues. In DNA form, the CDR3 reads TGTGCCAGCAGCCCCGGGGGAAACAATGAGCAGTTCTTC. Amino acid sequence: CASSPGGNNEQFF.

In its sample, this clonotype was seen a few times. The V and J genes are TRBV30 and TRBJ2-5; D remains ambiguous. The end of the DNA fits TRBJ2-7 better, so the J call may be wrong. This CDR3 is 13 amino acids long. CDR1 GTSNPN and CDR2 SVGIG come from the germline V gene (reference sequence). The CDR3 spells CAWSGCRVCEQYF. In DNA form, the CDR3 reads TGTGCCTGGAGTGGGTGCCGGGTTTGCGAGCAGTACTTC.

This clonotype was seen more than once but under ten times. The rearrangement uses TRBV7-9 and TRBJ1-1; 9 positions agree with TRBD1. Germline assignment: CDR1 SEHNR and CDR2 FQNEAQ (reference sequence). The trim removed 4 bases at V and 5 bases at J, leaving 8 bases unmatched. CDR3 length: 15 amino acids. CDR3 in amino acids: CASSSRDRVVTEAFF. The CDR3 bases are TGTGCCAGCAGCTCAAGGGACAGGGTGGTAACTGAAGCTTTCTTT.